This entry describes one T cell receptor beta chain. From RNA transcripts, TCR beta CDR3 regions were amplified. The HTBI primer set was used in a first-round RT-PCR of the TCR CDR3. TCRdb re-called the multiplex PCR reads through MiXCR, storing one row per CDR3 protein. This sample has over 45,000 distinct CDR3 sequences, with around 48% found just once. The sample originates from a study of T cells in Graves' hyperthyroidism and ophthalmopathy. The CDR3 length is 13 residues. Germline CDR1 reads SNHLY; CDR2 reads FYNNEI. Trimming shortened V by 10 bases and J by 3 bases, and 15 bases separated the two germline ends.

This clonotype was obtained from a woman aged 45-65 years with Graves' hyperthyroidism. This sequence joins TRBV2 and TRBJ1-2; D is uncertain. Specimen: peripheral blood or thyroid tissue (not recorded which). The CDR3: CAISWDPDYGYTF. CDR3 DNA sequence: TGTGCCATCTCCTGGGATCCCGACTATGGCTACACCTTC. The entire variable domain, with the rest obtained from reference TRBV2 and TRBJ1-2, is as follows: EPEVTQTPSHQVTQMGQEVILRCVPISNHLYFYWYRQILGQKVEFLVSFYNNEISEKSEIFDDQFSVERPDGSNFTLKIRSTKLEDSAMYFCAISWDPDYGYTFGSGTRLTVV.